This note documents a single T cell receptor (beta chain) sequence. The antigen it recognizes is unknown. The sample holds no much larger clone one base away, and base qualities are not on file. These data are taken from a study of blood T cells in healthy people across ages (dated by TCRdb to 2014 to 2015). For the study in its entirety: In model experiments, template switching captured about one uniquely barcoded TCR beta cDNA molecule for every two T cells. Donors were grouped into four age groups: young (average 16 years), middle-aged (39), aged (around 60) and long-lived (about 90). Two additional independent replicas of 1 million unique cDNA reads from the same blood draw were analyzed for two donors (one aged 18 to 29 and one aged 80 or older). To avoid experimental bias, donors of different ages were distributed randomly across sequencing lanes. To track age-related changes in TCR beta repertoire diversity, the study relied on deep sequencing normalized with unique cDNA molecular identifiers. The paper's findings and limits, for the study overall: Estimates of total diversity based on one million sequenced T cells were considered lower bounds and underestimates. Bulk unsorted PBMC profiling prevented conclusive comparison of naive and antigen-experienced compartments. As age increased, observed TCR beta diversity per million T cells dropped in a roughly linear way, and a significant reduction was already evident by age 40. Donor CMV infection status was unknown, potentially confounding age-related changes in expanded clonotypes. Observed TCR beta diversity correlated strongly with the percentage of naive T cells measured by flow cytometry. The long-lived group showed more naive CD4+ T cells, fewer expanded clones and increased TCR diversity than the aged group, suggesting age selection.

The donors were 40 or so Caucasian individuals from Russia, aged 6 to 90 years, who were systemically healthy. Each donor gave about 9.7 milliliters of peripheral blood, drawn into EDTA-treated Vacutainer tubes. Ficoll-Paque density-gradient centrifugation was used to isolate PBMCs, with at least 6.5 million per sample. Total RNA was extracted from PBMCs with Trizol reagent, with at least 6 micrograms obtained per sample. For every donor, an aliquot of PBMCs went through flow cytometry to measure the percentages of naive CD45RAhigh/CD27high T cells. The method was 5' RACE. A second PCR of about 6 to 11 cycles was performed with a sample-barcoded 5' primer and a J-beta primer mix. Each TCR beta cDNA molecule received a unique molecular identifier from a template-switch 5' adaptor carrying 12 random nucleotides. Each sample yielded at least 2.5 million CDR3-containing paired-end reads. All of the RNA was converted into first-strand cDNA using the Mint cDNA synthesis kit, with a TRBC-specific oligonucleotide serving as the primer. After uracil-DNA glycosylase treatment, a first 18-cycle PCR used universal primers M1SS and BC2_uni_R on all cDNA. On the study's bioinformatics: For normalization, 1 million high-quality reads were randomly selected from each sample, with every read carrying a distinct molecular identifier. Instead of being binned into consensus sequences, reads with shared molecular identifiers were discarded. MiTCR, run with a Q25 quality threshold and the strictest error-elimination algorithm, handled CDR3 identification, clonotype clustering and error correction. A nonparametric unseen species model using Euler transformation provided a lower-bound estimate of total TCR beta diversity. The public sequencing data were trimmed at Q25 with fastp and processed into clonotypes with MiXCR by TCRdb, which kept only in-frame beta chains. Identical CDR3 protein sequences are pooled into one entry, listed with their most common genes and DNA. The V and J calls come from TCRdb's annotation, not from the publication. The sample table contains 1,800,000 or so distinct CDR3 sequences; only one count was recorded for about two fifths of them. The ten largest make up around 23% of the sample.

Sequencing used blood. The source of this sequence is a human donor in good health.

CDR3 sequence: CASPSSTGRDGYTF. Read as DNA, the sequence is TGTGCCAGCCCATCCTCGACAGGGCGGGATGGCTACACCTTC. The chain is encoded by TRBV12-3 or TRBV12-4 joined to TRBJ1-2, with TRBD1 identical over 7 junction bases. From its cysteine to its phenylalanine, the CDR3 spans 14 amino acids. Just CDR3 DNA is preserved here, 42 bases in frame from base 1. V lost 8 bases and J lost 6 bases, and the count of bases not matched to a germline gene is 12.